A single sample gave rise to the 7 T cell receptor beta chains below, sequenced in a study of OX40 agonist ivuxolimab in advanced cancers. Libraries were prepared by immunoSEQ multiplex PCR; TCRdb keeps only in-frame clonotypes and omits some of them. This sample has about 100,000 clones, with over 75% found just once. Sequences were derived from CD4+ or CD8+ T cells sorted from blood, sampled in a trial of the OX40 agonist ivuxolimab. These receptors were taken from an adult with an advanced solid tumor such as melanoma, head and neck, liver or kidney cancer.

The chain has TRBV7-2 and TRBJ2-7; TRBD2 matches 7 bases. The CDR3 runs 15 residues. The junction had 14 bases not matched to a gene; V was cut back by 5 bases and J by 7 bases. Germline V gives CDR1 SGHTA, CDR2 FQGNSA. The CDR3 sequence: CASSAGVAYAGEQYF. CDR3 in DNA: TGTGCCAGCAGCGCGGGGGTGGCCTACGCCGGGGAGCAGTACTTC. The variable domain in full, completed from reference TRBV7-2 and TRBJ2-7, reads GAGVSQSPSNKVTEKGKDVELRCDPISGHTALYWYRQSLGQGLEFLIYFQGNSAPDKSGLPSDRFSAERTGGSVSTLTIQRTQQEDSAVYLCASSAGVAYAGEQYFGPGTRLTVT.

This sequence joins TRBV7-8 and TRBJ2-2; TRBD2 matches 13 bases. The junction had 6 bases not matched to a gene; V was cut back by 7 bases and J by 4 bases. Germline CDR1 reads SGHVS; CDR2 reads FQNEAQ. CDR3 length equals 16 residues. The CDR3 is CASKLAGGPGTGELFF. CDR3 DNA: TGTGCCAGCAAACTAGCGGGAGGGCCGGGCACCGGGGAGCTGTTTTTT.

The genes are TRBV6-1 and TRBJ2-7; 16 nucleotides line up with TRBD2. CDR1 and CDR2 (germline): MNHNS, SASEGT. The CDR3 has 16 residues. Trimming took 8 bases from V and 5 from J; bases not matched to a gene: 9. CDR3 nucleotides: TGTGCCAGCGGTGGGACTAGCGGGAGGGTGTCGAACGAGCAGTACTTC. Translated: CASGGTSGRVSNEQYF.

This rearrangement joins TRBV7-2 to TRBJ2-1, with TRBD1 matching over 8 bases. The CDR3 runs 16 residues. In germline, CDR1 is SGHTA, CDR2 FQGNSA. Trimming took 5 bases from V and 5 from J; bases not matched to a gene: 11. The CDR3 sequence is CASSPRAGGWNNEQFF. CDR3 nucleotide sequence: TGTGCCAGCAGCCCACGGGCAGGGGGCTGGAACAATGAGCAGTTCTTC.

The chain links TRBV9 to TRBJ1-1, with D possibly matching TRBD1 (5 bases). Trimming stripped 0 bases from V and 3 bases from J, with 9 bases between. The germline V gene encodes CDR1 SGDLS and CDR2 YYNGEE. The CDR3 consists of 14 residues. The DNA for the CDR3 is TGTGCCAGCAGCGTAGCAGGGAAGGACACTGAAGCTTTCTTT. Amino acid sequence: CASSVAGKDTEAFF.

This chain joins TRBV2 and TRBJ2-1; D gene uncertain. The CDR3 spans 13 residues. V was cut by 6 bases and J by 6 bases, with 12 bases left in between. Germline V CDR1 and CDR2: SNHLY, FYNNEI. The CDR3 DNA is TGTGCCAGCAGCCCAATACGGAGCAATGAGCAGTTCTTC. Its translation is CASSPIRSNEQFF.

The rearrangement uses TRBV11-2 and TRBJ2-1, with 14 bases identical to TRBD2. V lost 0 bases, J lost 4 bases, and 2 bases stayed unmatched. The V gene's germline CDR1 is SGHAT and CDR2 FQNNGV. The CDR3 runs to 17 residues. CDR3 region: CASSLEGTSGGYNEQFF. The CDR3 DNA sequence: TGTGCCAGCAGCTTAGAGGGGACTAGCGGGGGTTACAATGAGCAGTTCTTC.